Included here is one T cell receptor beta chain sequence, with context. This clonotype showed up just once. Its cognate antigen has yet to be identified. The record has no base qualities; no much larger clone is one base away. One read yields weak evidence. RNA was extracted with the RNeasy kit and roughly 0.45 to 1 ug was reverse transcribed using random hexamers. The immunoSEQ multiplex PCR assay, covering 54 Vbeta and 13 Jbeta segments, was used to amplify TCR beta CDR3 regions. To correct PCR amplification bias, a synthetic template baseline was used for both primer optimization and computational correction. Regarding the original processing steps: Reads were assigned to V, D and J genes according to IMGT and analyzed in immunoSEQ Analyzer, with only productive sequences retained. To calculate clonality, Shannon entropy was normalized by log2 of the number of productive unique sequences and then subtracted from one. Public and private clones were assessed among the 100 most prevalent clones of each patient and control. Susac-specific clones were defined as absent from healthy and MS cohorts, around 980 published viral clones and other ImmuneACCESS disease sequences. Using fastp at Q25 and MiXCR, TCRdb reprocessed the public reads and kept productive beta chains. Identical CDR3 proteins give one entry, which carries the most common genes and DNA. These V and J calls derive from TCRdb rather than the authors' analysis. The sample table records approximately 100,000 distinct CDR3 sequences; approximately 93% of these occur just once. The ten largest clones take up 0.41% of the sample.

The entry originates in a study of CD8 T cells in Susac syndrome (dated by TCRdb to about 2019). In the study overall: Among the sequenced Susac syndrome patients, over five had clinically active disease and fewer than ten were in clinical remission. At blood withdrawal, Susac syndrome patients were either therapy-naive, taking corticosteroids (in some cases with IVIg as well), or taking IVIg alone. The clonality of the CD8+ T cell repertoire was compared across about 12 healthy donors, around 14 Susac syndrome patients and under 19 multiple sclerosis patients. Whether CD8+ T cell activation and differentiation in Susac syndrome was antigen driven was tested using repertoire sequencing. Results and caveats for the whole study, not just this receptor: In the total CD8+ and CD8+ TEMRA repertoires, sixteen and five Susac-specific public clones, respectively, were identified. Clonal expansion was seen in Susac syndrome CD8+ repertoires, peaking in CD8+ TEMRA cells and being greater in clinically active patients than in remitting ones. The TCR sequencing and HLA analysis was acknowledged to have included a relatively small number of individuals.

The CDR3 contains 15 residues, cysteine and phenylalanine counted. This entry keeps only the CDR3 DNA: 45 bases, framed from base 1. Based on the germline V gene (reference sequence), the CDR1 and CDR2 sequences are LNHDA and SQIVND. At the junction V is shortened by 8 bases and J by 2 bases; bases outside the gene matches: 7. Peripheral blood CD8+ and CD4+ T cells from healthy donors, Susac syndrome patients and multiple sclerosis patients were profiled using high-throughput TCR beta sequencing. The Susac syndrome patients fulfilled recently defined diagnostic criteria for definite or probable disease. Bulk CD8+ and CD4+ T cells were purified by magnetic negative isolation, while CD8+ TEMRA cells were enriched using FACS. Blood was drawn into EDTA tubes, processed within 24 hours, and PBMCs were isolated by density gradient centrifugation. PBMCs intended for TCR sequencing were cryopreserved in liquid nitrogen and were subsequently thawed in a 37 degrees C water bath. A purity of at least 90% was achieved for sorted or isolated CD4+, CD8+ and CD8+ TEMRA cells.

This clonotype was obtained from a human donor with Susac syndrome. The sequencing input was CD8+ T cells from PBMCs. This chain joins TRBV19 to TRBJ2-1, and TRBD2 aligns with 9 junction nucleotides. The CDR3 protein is CASQPAGGPYNEQFF. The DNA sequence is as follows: TGTGCCAGTCAACCAGCGGGGGGTCCCTACAATGAGCAGTTCTTC.